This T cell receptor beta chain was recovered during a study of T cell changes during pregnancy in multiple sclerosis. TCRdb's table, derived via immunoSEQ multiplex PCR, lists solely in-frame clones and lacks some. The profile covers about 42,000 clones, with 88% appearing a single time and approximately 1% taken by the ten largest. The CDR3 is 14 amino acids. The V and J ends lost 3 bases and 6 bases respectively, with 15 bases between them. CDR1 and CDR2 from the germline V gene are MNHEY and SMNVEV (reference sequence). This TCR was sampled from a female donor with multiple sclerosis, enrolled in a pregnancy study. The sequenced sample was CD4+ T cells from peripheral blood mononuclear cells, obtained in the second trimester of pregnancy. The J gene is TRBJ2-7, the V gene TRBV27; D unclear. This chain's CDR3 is CASSFVVSGSEQYF. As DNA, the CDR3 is TGTGCCAGCAGTTTTGTCGTTTCCGGTTCCGAGCAGTACTTC.